This T cell receptor (beta chain) is drawn from a study of spatial heterogeneity in lung cancer. Whole-study context: A consistent excess of beta-chain over alpha-chain sequences was detected. Study-level findings and limits: Of the expanded TCRs, ubiquitous and regional counts tracked the counts of ubiquitous and regional nonsynonymous mutations, respectively. Expanded intratumoral alpha and beta TCR counts tracked tumor mutation counts.

Time point meaning: sample taken at primary tumor resection. Each CDR3 protein is one row after TCRdb ran MiXCR on the 5' RACE reads. There are about 100,000 distinct CDR3 sequences in the sample; nearly 4.5% occur only once, and about 20% lies in the top ten. The germline V gene has CDR1 SGDLS and CDR2 YYNGEE. Trimming removed 0 bases from V and 7 bases from J, with 16 bases in between. The CDR3 contains 16 residues. This clonotype was observed many times. Its target is not known. The specimen comprised lung tumor tissue, sampled at surgery. The chain combines TRBV9 with TRBJ2-2; no clear D. The source of this sequence is a male donor with early-stage non-small cell lung cancer. The CDR3 bases are TGTGCCAGCAGCGTAGGGGCAGGTAATCTACGCGGGGAGCTGTTTTTT. This gives the protein CASSVGAGNLRGELFF. Variable domain in full (rest from reference TRBV9 and TRBJ2-2): DSGVTQTPKHLITATGQRVTLRCSPRSGDLSVYWYQQSLDQGLQFLIQYYNGEERAKGNILERFSAQQFPDLHSELNLSSLELGDSALYFCASSVGAGNLRGELFFGEGSRLTVL.